The rows below give T cell receptor beta chains drawn from one sample of a study of T-cell memory formation after mild COVID-19. TCRdb analysed the 5' RACE reads with MiXCR anew, one entry per CDR3 protein. The sample gives roughly 410,000 distinct CDR3 sequences, less than 25% of which show up once; roughly 9.7% is in the top ten. Sequencing used PBMCs or a T cell subset sorted from them (not recorded which). The receptors originated from an adult woman who had mild COVID-19 (a few samples of this study predate the infection). Cell type and time point are not known. Both conserved end residues are part of each CDR3. Each record gives: D gene, J gene, clone size, V gene, CDR3 protein, CDR3 DNA. The D gene is left open where the match is weak. The size of a clone is reported for some rows only, either as once, few or many, or as a class for expanded clones.

TRBD1 TRBJ2-2 . TRBV27 CASRPGQGGVGRTGELFF TGTGCCAGCAGGCCGGGACAGGGTGGAGTCGGGCGGACCGGGGAGCTGTTTTTT
. TRBJ2-7 . TRBV7-6 CASSLGVQGPYEQYF TGTGCCAGCAGCTTAGGAGTGCAGGGTCCCTACGAGCAGTACTTC
. TRBJ1-1 . TRBV7-6 CASSENPGASEAFF TGTGCCAGCAGCGAAAACCCAGGGGCGAGTGAAGCTTTCTTT
. TRBJ2-1 . TRBV9 CASSPPGGYNEQFF TGTGCCAGCAGCCCTCCGGGCGGGTACAATGAGCAGTTCTTC
TRBD2 TRBJ2-7 few TRBV7-6 CASSFTSGRATGTEQYF TGTGCCAGCAGCTTTACTAGCGGGAGGGCTACCGGGACCGAGCAGTACTTC
. TRBJ2-2 . TRBV5-1 CASSLSPGMNTGELFF TGCGCCAGCAGCTTGTCGCCAGGGATGAACACCGGGGAGCTGTTTTTT
TRBD2 TRBJ2-2 few TRBV11-3 CASYRGSNTGELFF TGTGCCAGCTACCGCGGGAGTAACACCGGGGAGCTGTTTTTT
. TRBJ2-1 few TRBV18 CASSPLPPGSYNEQFF TGTGCCAGCTCACCACTTCCCCCTGGCTCCTACAATGAGCAGTTCTTC
. TRBJ2-3 . TRBV7-8 CASSLASRPRTDTQYF TGTGCCAGCAGCTTAGCGTCGAGACCCAGAACAGATACGCAGTATTTT
TRBD2 TRBJ2-1 . TRBV11-2 CASSRAPLGLAGTYNEQFF TGTGCCAGCAGCCGTGCGCCTTTGGGACTAGCGGGGACCTACAATGAGCAGTTCTTC
. TRBJ2-3 few TRBV20-1 CSARDRGLTQYF TGCAGTGCTAGAGATAGAGGTTTGACGCAGTATTTT
. TRBJ2-2 . TRBV7-2 CASSLNARGNTGELFF TGTGCCAGCAGCTTAAATGCAAGGGGAAACACCGGGGAGCTGTTTTTT
. TRBJ1-2 . TRBV12-3/TRBV12-4 CASSHAYAGGYYGYTF TGTGCCAGCAGCCATGCGTACGCGGGAGGTTACTATGGCTACACCTTC
. TRBJ2-1 . TRBV15 CATSSPALPLFF TGTGCCACCAGCTCGCCGGCGCTCCCTTTGTTCTTC
. TRBJ2-7 few TRBV7-9 CASSKPLLEQYF TGTGCCAGCAGCAAGCCCCTTTTGGAGCAGTACTTC
. TRBJ1-5 few TRBV12-3/TRBV12-4 CASSLWGRVAQPQHF TGTGCCAGCAGTTTATGGGGCCGAGTAGCTCAGCCCCAGCATTTT
TRBD1 TRBJ1-1 . TRBV12-3/TRBV12-4 CASSPRQGYNTEAFF TGTGCCAGCAGTCCACGACAGGGCTACAACACTGAAGCTTTCTTT
. TRBJ1-6 many TRBV6-5 CASRTGGGRDNSPLHF TGTGCCAGCAGGACAGGAGGAGGGCGCGATAATTCACCCCTCCACTTT
TRBD1 TRBJ2-5 many TRBV20-1 CSARAPGQQETQYF TGCAGTGCTAGAGCTCCGGGACAGCAAGAGACCCAGTACTTC
. TRBJ2-7 . TRBV24-1 CATSAGDYEQYF TGTGCCACCAGTGCCGGGGATTACGAGCAGTACTTC
TRBD1 TRBJ2-7 . TRBV2 CASRPVTGFFYEQYF TGTGCCAGCAGGCCGGTGACAGGGTTCTTCTACGAGCAGTACTTC
TRBD1 TRBJ2-7 . TRBV7-2 CASSFRQGTGTFEQYF TGTGCCAGCAGCTTCCGCCAGGGGACAGGGACGTTCGAGCAGTACTTC
. TRBJ1-1 . TRBV29-1 CSVETIFLGDKPEAFF TGCAGCGTTGAAACGATCTTTCTAGGGGACAAGCCTGAAGCTTTCTTT
. TRBJ1-2 few TRBV10-3 CAISESGQATNGYTF TGTGCCATCAGTGAGTCGGGGCAAGCGACCAATGGCTACACCTTC
. TRBJ1-1 few TRBV3-1 CASSQGAVENTEAFF TGTGCCAGCAGCCAAGGGGCAGTCGAGAACACTGAAGCTTTCTTT
. TRBJ2-2 few TRBV6-1 CASSERPNTGELFF TGTGCCAGCAGTGAACGGCCGAACACCGGGGAGCTGTTTTTT
. TRBJ1-3 . TRBV7-2 CASSLGSGSGNTIYF TGTGCCAGCAGCTTAGGTTCGGGCTCTGGAAACACCATATATTTT
TRBD2 TRBJ2-2 . TRBV6-2/TRBV6-3 CASSLTSGVPWELFF TGTGCCAGCAGCCTCACTAGCGGGGTTCCCTGGGAGCTGTTTTTT
. TRBJ1-2 . TRBV30 CAWRGPLRPSGYTF TGTGCCTGGCGGGGACCCCTGAGGCCCTCTGGCTACACCTTC
. TRBJ1-2 . TRBV20-1 CSAKRQIYVSRDGYTF TGCAGTGCTAAAAGACAGATCTACGTATCTCGGGATGGCTACACCTTC
TRBD1 TRBJ1-6 . TRBV27 CASKGGGGSPLHF TGTGCCAGCAAGGGAGGGGGCGGTTCACCCCTCCACTTT
TRBD1 TRBJ1-2 . TRBV9 CASSEGTGVFYGYTF TGTGCCAGCAGCGAAGGGACAGGGGTTTTCTATGGCTACACCTTC
. TRBJ1-1 . TRBV5-5 CASSEQVVNTEAFF TGTGCCAGCAGCGAACAAGTCGTAAACACTGAAGCTTTCTTT
. TRBJ2-5 . TRBV6-1 CASSGNRATKETQYF TGTGCCAGCAGTGGGAATAGGGCGACGAAAGAGACCCAGTACTTC
. TRBJ1-1 once TRBV11-2 CASSLAAGGVEAFF TGTGCCAGCAGCTTAGCGGCGGGAGGGGTTGAAGCTTTCTTT
TRBD1 TRBJ1-1 . TRBV12-3/TRBV12-4 CASTYRGRTEAFF TGTGCCAGCACGTACAGGGGGCGGACTGAAGCTTTCTTT
. TRBJ2-1 . TRBV5-6 CASSYDNSYNEQFF TGTGCCAGCAGCTATGACAACTCCTACAATGAGCAGTTCTTC
. TRBJ2-2 . TRBV7-3 CASSSTENTGELFF TGTGCCAGCAGCTCGACAGAGAACACCGGGGAGCTGTTTTTT
. TRBJ2-1 few TRBV7-2 CASSQALGRGNYNEQFF TGTGCCAGCAGCCAAGCATTGGGTAGGGGCAACTACAATGAGCAGTTCTTC